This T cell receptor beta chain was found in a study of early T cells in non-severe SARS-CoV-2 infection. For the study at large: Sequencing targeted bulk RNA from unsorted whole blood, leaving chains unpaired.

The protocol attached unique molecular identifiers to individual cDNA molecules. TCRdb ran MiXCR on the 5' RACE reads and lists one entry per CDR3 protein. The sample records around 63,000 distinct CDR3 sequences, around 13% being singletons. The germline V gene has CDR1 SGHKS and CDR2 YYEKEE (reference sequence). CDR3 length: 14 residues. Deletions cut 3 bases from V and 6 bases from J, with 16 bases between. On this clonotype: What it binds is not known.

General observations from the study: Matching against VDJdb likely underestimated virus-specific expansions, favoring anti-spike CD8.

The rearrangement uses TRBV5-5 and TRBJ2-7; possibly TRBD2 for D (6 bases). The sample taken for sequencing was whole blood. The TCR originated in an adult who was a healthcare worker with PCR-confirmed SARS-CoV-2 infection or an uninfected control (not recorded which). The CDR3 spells CASSSLGGWSEQYF. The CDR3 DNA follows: TGTGCCAGCAGCTCCCTAGGAGGGTGGAGCGAGCAGTACTTC.